These 4 T cell receptor beta chains were sequenced from one sample in a study of post-analysis software for immune sequencing data. Whole-study results and caveats: In patients, TRBV5-6, TRBV5-1 and TRBV20-1 belonged to several TRBV segments found more frequently than in controls.

Built from TCR beta cDNA, the libraries had unique molecular identifiers in them. TCRdb itself ran the PCR reads through MiXCR, one entry per CDR3 protein. The repertoire includes hundreds of thousands of distinct CDR3 sequences, roughly 50% of them detected once, and about 4.5% sits in the top ten. Their antigens remain unidentified. Sequenced sample: blood. These receptors came from a girl aged 10-17 years with multiple sclerosis.

The genes are TRBV6-2 or TRBV6-3 and TRBJ2-1; TRBD2 is a possible D gene (6 bases). The CDR3 consists of 12 residues. V gave up 6 bases and J gave up 9 bases, with 12 bases separating them. Germline V gene lookup returns CDR1 MNHEY and CDR2 SVGEGT. CDR3 nucleotide sequence: TGTGCCAGCAGCAAAGGGACTGTTGAGCAGTTCTTC. It is translated as CASSKGTVEQFF.

This clonotype appeared once. This chain uses TRBV20-1 with TRBJ2-7; 10 positions agree with TRBD2. CDR1 and CDR2 from the germline V gene are DFQATT and SNEGSKA (reference sequence). The V gene end was trimmed by 0 bases and the J gene end by 4 bases; junction bases not matched to a gene: 12. This CDR3 spans 17 amino acids. The CDR3 sequence is CSARDLLGPSGSYEQYF. The DNA of the CDR3 is TGCAGTGCTAGAGATTTATTAGGCCCTAGCGGGAGTTACGAGCAGTACTTC.

The chain is built from TRBV9 and TRBJ2-7; no firm D call. This CDR3 has 13 amino acids. V lost 0 bases and J 3 bases, leaving 7 bases between the germline ends. Germline CDR1 SGDLS, CDR2 YYNGEE. DNA of the CDR3: TGTGCCAGCAGCGTAGACGGATTCTACGAGCAGTACTTC. Its protein is CASSVDGFYEQYF.

The chain joins TRBV28 to TRBJ1-5; the D is unclear. Germline V gene sequence: CDR1 MDHEN, CDR2 SYDVKM. This CDR3 spans 11 amino acids. The V end was cut by 3 bases, the J end by 7 bases, with 4 bases between. The CDR3 DNA sequence: TGTGCCAGCAGTTTTCGGCAGCCCCAGCATTTT. Residues: CASSFRQPQHF. Drawing the rest from reference TRBV28 and TRBJ1-5, the complete variable domain is DVKVTQSSRYLVKRTGEKVFLECVQDMDHENMFWYRQDPGLGLRLIYFSYDVKMKEKGDIPEGYSVSREKKERFSLILESASTNQTSMYLCASSFRQPQHFGDGTRLSIL.